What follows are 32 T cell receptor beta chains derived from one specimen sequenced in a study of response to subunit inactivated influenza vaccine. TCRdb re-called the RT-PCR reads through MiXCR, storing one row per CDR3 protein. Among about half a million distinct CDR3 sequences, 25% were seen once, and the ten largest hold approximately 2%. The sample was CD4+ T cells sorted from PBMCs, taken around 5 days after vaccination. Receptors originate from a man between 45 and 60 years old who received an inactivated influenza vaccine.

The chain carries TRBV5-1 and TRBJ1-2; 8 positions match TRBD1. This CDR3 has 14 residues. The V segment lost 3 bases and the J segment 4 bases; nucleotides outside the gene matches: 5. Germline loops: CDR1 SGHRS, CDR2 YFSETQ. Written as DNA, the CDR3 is TGCGCCAGCAGCTCTACAGGGGGTAGCTATGGCTACACCTTC. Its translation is CASSSTGGSYGYTF.

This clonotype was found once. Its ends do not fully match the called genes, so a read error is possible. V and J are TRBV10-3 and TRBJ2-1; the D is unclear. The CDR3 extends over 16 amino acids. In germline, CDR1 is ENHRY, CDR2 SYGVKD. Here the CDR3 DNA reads TGTGCCATCAGTGAGTCGAGCGTAAGCTCCTTCAATGAGCAGTTCTTC. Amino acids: CAISESSVSSFNEQFF.

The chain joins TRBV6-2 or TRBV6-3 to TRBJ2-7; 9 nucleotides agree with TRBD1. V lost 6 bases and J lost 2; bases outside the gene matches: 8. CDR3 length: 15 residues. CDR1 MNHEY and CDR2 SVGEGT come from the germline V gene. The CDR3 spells CASRTGTGFAYEQYF. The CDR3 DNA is TGTGCCAGCAGGACAGGGACAGGGTTCGCCTACGAGCAGTACTTC.

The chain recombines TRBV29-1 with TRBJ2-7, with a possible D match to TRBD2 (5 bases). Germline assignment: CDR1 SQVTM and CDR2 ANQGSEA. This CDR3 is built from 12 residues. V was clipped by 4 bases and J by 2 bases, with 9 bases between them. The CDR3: CSVATGTYEQYF. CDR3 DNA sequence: TGCAGCGTTGCAACCGGGACCTACGAGCAGTACTTC.

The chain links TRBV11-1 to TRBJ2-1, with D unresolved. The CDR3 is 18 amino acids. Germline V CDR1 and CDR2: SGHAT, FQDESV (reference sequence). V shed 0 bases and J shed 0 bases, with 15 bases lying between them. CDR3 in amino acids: CASSLAGPQRLSYNEQFF. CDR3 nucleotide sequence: TGTGCCAGCAGCTTAGCGGGCCCACAGAGGCTCTCCTACAATGAGCAGTTCTTC.

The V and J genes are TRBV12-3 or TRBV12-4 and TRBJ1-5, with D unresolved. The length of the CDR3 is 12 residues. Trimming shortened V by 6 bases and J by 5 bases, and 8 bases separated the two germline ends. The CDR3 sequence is CASRFGDQPQHF. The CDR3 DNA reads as TGTGCCAGCAGATTCGGGGATCAGCCCCAGCATTTT.

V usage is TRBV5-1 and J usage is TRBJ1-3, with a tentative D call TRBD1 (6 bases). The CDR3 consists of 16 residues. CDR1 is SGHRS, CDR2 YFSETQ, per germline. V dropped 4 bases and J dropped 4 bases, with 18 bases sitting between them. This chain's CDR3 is CASSVGHSGAGNTIYF. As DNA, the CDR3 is TGCGCCAGCAGCGTGGGACACTCGGGAGCCGGAAACACCATATATTTT.

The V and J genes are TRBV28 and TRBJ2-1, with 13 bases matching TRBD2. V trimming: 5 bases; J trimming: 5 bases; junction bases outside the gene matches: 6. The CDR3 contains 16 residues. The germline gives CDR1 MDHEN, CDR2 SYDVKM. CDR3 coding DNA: TGTGCCAGCAGTCCCCCGGGACTAGCGGGAAACAATGAGCAGTTCTTC. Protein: CASSPPGLAGNNEQFF.

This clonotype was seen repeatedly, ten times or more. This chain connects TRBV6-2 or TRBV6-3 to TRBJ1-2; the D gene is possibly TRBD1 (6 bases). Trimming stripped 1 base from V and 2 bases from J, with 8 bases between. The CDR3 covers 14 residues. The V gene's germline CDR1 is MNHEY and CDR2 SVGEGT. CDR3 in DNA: TGTGCCAGCAGTTACTTGGACAGCAACTATGGCTACACCTTC. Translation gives CASSYLDSNYGYTF.

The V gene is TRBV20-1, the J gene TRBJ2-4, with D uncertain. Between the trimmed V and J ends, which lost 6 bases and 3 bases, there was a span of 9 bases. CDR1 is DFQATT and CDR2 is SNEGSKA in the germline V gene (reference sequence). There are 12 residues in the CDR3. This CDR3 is CSARFGKNIQYF. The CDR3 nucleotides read TGCAGTGCGAGGTTTGGCAAAAACATTCAGTACTTC.

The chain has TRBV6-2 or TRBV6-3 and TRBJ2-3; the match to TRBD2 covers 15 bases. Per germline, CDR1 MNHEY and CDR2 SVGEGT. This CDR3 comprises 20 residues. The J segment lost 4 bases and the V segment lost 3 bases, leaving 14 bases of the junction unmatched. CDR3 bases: TGTGCCAGCAGTTATTTTTCCGGGACTAGCGGGGGGAATCTGCCAGATACGCAGTATTTT. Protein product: CASSYFSGTSGGNLPDTQYF.

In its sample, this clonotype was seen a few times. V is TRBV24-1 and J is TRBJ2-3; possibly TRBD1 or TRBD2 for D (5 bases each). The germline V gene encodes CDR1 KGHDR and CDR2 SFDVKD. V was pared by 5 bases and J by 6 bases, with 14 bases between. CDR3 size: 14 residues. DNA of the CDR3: TGTGCCACCAGTGGTCGGGGCGTGGGGGATACGCAGTATTTT. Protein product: CATSGRGVGDTQYF.

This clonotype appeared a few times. The CDR3 spells CASKSSGGRGGASYNEQFF. The CDR3 DNA is TGTGCCAGTAAATCATCCGGGGGTCGGGGGGGAGCCTCCTACAATGAGCAGTTCTTC. The chain employs TRBV9 and TRBJ2-1, with 8 bases fitting TRBD2. CDR1 and CDR2 from the germline V gene are SGDLS and YYNGEE. Germline trimming cut 8 bases from V and 0 bases from J; bases unmatched to any gene: 19. CDR3 length equals 19 residues.

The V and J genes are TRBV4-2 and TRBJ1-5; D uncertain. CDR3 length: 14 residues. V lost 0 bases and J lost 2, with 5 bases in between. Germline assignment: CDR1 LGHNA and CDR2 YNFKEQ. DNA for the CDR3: TGTGCCAGCAGCCAAGACGGGGGCAATCAGCCCCAGCATTTT. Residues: CASSQDGGNQPQHF.

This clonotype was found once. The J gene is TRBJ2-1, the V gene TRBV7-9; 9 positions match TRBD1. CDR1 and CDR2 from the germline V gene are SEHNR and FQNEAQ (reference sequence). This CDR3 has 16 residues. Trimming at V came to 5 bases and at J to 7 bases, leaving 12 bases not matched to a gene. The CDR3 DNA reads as TGTGCCAGCAGCGTGTTACCGGGACAGGGAACAAATGAGCAGTTCTTC. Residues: CASSVLPGQGTNEQFF.

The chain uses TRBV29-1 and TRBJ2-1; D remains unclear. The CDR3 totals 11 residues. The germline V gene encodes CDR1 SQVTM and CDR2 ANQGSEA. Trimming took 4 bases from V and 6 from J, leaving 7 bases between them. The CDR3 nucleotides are TGCAGCGTTGTCGGGTTCAATGAGCAGTTCTTC. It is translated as CSVVGFNEQFF.

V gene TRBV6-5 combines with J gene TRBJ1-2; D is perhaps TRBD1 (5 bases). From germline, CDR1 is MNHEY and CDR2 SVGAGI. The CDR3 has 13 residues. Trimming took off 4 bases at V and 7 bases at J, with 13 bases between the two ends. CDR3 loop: CASSSRDPLGYTF. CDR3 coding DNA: TGTGCCAGCAGTTCCCGGGACCCTCTTGGCTACACCTTC.

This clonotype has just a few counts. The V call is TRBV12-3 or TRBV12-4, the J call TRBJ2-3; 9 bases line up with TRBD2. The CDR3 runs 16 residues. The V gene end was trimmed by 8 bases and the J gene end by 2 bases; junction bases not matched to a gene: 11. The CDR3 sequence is CASQIGGGGATDTQYF. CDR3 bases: TGTGCCAGCCAAATCGGCGGCGGGGGGGCCACAGATACGCAGTATTTT.

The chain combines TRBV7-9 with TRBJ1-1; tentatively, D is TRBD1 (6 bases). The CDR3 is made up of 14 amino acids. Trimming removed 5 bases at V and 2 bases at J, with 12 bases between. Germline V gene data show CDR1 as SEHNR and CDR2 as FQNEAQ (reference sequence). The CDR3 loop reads CASSMRGINTEAFF. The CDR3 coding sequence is TGTGCCAGCAGCATGAGGGGGATAAACACTGAAGCTTTCTTT.

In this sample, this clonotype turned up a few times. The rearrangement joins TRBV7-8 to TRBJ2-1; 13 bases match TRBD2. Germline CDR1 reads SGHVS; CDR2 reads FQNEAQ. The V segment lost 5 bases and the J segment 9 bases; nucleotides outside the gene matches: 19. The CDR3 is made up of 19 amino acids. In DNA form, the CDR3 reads TGTGCCAGCAGCCCCAGACTAGCGGGAGGCCTAATAGCCCCGGCTGAGCAGTTCTTC. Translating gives CASSPRLAGGLIAPAEQFF.

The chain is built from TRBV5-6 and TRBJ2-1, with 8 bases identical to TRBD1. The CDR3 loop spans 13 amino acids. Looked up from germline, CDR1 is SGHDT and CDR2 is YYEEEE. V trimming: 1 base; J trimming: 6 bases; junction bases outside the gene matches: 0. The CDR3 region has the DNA TGTGCCAGCAGCTTGACAGGGGGCAATGAGCAGTTCTTC. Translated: CASSLTGGNEQFF.

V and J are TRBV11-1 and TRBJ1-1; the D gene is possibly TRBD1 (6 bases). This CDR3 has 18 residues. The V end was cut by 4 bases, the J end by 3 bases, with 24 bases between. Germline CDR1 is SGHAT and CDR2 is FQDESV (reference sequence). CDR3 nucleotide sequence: TGTGCCAGCAGCTACGCAGGGGCCCTATCTTACTACGACACTGAAGCTTTCTTT. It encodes CASSYAGALSYYDTEAFF. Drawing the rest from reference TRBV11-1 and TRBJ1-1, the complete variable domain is EAEVAQSPRYKITEKSQAVAFWCDPISGHATLYWYRQILGQGPELLVQFQDESVVDDSQLPKDRFSAERLKGVDSTLKIQPAELGDSAMYLCASSYAGALSYYDTEAFFGQGTRLTVV.

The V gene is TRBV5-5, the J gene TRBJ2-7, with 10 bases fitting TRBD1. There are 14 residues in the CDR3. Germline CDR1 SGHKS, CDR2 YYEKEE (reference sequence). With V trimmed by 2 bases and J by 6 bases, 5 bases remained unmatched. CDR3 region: CASSLGTGVGEQYF. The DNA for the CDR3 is TGTGCCAGCAGCTTAGGGACAGGGGTAGGCGAGCAGTACTTC.

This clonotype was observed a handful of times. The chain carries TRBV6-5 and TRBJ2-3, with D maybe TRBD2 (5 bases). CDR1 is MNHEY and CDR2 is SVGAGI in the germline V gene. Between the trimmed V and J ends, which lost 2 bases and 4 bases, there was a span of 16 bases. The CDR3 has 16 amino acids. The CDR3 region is CASSYTATGIADTQYF. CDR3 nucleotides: TGTGCCAGCAGTTACACGGCTACGGGGATCGCAGATACGCAGTATTTT.

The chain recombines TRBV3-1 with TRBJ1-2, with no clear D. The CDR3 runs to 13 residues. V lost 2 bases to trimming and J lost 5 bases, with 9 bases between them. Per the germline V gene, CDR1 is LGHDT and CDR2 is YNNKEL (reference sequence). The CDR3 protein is CASSQPSRYGYTF. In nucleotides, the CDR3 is TGTGCCAGCAGCCAACCCTCGAGATATGGCTACACCTTC.

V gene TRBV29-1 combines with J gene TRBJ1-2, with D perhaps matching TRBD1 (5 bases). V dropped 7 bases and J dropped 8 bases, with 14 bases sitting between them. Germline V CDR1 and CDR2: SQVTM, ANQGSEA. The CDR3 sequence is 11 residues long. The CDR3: CSGRQGLGYTF. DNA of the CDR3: TGCAGCGGTCGGCAGGGTTTAGGCTACACCTTC.

The CDR3 bases are TGTGCCAGCTCACCACCCCTGGCCAATGAGCAGTTCTTC. Translation gives CASSPPLANEQFF. The genes are TRBV18 and TRBJ2-1, with D unresolved. The CDR3 is 13 amino acids. The germline V gene has CDR1 KGHSH and CDR2 LQKENI. The V and J ends lost 0 bases and 6 bases respectively, with 6 bases between them.

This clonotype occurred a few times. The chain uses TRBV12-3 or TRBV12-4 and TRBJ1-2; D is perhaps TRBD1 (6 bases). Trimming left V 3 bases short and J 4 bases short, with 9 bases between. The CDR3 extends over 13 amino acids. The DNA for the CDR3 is TGTGCCAGCAGTTTGTACAGGGTCTATGGCTACACCTTC. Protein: CASSLYRVYGYTF.

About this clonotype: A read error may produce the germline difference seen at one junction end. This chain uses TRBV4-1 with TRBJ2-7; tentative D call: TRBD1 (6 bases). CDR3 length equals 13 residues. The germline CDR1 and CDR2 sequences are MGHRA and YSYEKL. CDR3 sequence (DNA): TGCGCCAGCAGCGAAGACAGGTACTACGAGCAGTACTTC. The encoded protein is CASSEDRYYEQYF.

The CDR3 nucleotides are TGCGCCAGCAGCTGGGGTACTAGCGGGAGCGGATACAATGAGCAGTTCTTC. Translating gives CASSWGTSGSGYNEQFF. The V call is TRBV5-1, the J call TRBJ2-1; 11 nucleotides agree with TRBD2. CDR1 is SGHRS and CDR2 is YFSETQ in the germline V gene. The CDR3 consists of 17 residues. Germline trimming cut 3 bases from V and 4 bases from J; bases unmatched to any gene: 9.

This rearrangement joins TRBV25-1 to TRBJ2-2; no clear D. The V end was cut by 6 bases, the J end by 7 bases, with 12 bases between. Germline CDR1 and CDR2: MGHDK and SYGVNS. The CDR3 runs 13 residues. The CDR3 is CASRDPSVGELFF. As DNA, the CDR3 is TGTGCCAGCAGGGACCCTAGTGTCGGGGAGCTGTTTTTT.

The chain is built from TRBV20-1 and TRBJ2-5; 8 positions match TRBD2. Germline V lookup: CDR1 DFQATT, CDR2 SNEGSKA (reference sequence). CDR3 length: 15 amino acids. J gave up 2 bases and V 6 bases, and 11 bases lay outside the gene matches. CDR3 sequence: CSALDGGRSQETQYF. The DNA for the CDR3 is TGCAGTGCCCTCGACGGCGGGAGGTCACAAGAGACCCAGTACTTC.